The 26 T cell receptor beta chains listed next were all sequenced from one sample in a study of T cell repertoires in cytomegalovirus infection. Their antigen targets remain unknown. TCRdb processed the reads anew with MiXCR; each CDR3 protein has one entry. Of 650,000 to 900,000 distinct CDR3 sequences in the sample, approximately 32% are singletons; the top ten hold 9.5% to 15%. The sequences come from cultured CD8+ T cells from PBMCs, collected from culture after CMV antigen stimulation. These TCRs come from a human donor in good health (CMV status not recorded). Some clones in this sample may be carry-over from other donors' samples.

The CDR3 DNA reads as TGTGCCAGCAGTTACCCGACGGGAGTAGGGTCTGAAGCTTTCTTT. This gives the protein CASSYPTGVGSEAFF. The V and J genes are TRBV6-5 and TRBJ1-1; D uncertain. The CDR3 covers 15 residues. CDR1 and CDR2 from the germline V gene are MNHEY and SVGAGI. V was trimmed by 2 bases and J by 6 bases, leaving 16 bases between them.

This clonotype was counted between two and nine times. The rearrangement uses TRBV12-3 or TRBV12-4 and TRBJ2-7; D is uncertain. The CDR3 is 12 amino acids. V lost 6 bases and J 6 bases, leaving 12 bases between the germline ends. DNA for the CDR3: TGTGCCAGCAGCCTAAGGCCTGGCGAGCAGTACTTC. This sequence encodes CASSLRPGEQYF.

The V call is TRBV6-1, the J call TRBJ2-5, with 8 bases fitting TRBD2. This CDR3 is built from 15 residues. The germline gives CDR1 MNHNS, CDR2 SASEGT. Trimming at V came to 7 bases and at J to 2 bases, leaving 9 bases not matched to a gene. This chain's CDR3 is CASTEGGGQQETQYF. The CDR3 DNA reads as TGTGCCAGCACCGAGGGCGGGGGGCAACAAGAGACCCAGTACTTC.

CDR3 loop: CASSGMGGRETQYF. CDR3 in DNA: TGTGCCAGCAGCGGTATGGGGGGAAGAGAGACCCAGTACTTC. The chain joins TRBV7-6 to TRBJ2-5, with D perhaps TRBD2 (6 bases). Germline V gene data show CDR1 as SGHVS and CDR2 as FNYEAQ. Trimming left V 5 bases short and J 4 bases short, with 14 bases between. The CDR3 consists of 14 residues.

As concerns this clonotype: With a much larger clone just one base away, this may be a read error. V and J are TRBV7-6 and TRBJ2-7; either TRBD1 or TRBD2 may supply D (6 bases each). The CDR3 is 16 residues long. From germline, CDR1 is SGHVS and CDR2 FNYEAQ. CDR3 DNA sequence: TGTGCCAGCAGCAAAACGGGGGACACTAAATCCTGCGAGCAGTACTTC. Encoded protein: CASSKTGDTKSCEQYF.

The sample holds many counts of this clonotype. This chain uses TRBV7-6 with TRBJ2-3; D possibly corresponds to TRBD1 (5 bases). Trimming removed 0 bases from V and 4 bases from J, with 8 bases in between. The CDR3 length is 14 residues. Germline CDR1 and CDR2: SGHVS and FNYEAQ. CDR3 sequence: CASSLAAGSDTQYF. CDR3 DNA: TGTGCCAGCAGCTTAGCGGCAGGGTCAGATACGCAGTATTTT. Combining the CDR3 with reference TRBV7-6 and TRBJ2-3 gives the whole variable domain GAGVSQSPRYKVTKRGQDVALRCDPISGHVSLYWYRQALGQGPEFLTYFNYEAQQDKSGLPNDRFSAERPEGSISTLTIQRTEQRDSAMYRCASSLAAGSDTQYFGPGTRLTVL.

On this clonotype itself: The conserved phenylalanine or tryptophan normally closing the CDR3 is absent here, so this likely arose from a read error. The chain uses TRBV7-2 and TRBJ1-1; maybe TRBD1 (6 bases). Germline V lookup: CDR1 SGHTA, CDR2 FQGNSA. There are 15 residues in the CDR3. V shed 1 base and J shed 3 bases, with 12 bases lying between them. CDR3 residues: CASSLVGQGYTEAFV. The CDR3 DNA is TGTGCCAGCAGCTTAGTTGGGCAGGGGTACACTGAAGCTTTCGTT.

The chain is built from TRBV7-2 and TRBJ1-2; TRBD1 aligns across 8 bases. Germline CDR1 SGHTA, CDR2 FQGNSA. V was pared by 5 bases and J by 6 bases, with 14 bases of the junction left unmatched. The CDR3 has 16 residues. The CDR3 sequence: CASSTPTGGIMDGYTF. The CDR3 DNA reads TGTGCCAGCAGCACCCCTACAGGGGGGATAATGGATGGCTACACCTTC. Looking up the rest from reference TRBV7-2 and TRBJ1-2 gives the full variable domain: GAGVSQSPSNKVTEKGKDVELRCDPISGHTALYWYRQSLGQGLEFLIYFQGNSAPDKSGLPSDRFSAERTGGSVSTLTIQRTQQEDSAVYLCASSTPTGGIMDGYTFGSGTRLTVV.

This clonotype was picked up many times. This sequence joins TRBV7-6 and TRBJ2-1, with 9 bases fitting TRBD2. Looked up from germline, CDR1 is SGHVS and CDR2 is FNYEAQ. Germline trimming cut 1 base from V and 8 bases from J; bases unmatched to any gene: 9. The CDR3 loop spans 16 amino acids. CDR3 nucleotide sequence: TGTGCCAGCAGCTTAGTAGCGGGGGCTGCTTTGGATGAGCAGTTCTTC. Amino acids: CASSLVAGAALDEQFF.

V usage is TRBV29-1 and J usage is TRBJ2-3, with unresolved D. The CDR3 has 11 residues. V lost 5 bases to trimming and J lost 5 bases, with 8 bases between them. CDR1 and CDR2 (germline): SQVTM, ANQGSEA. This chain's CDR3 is CSVLPGDTQYF. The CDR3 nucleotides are TGCAGCGTTCTGCCCGGAGATACGCAGTATTTT.

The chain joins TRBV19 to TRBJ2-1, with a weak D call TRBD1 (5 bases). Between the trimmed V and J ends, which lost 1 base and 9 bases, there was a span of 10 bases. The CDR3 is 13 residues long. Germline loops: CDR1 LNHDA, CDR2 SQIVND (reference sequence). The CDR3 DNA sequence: TGTGCCAGTAGTATAGGTGGGGCGACTGAGCAGTTCTTC. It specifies CASSIGGATEQFF. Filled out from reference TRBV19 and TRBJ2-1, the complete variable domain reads DGGITQSPKYLFRKEGQNVTLSCEQNLNHDAMYWYRQDPGQGLRLIYYSQIVNDFQKGDIAEGYSVSREKKESFPLTVTSAQKNPTAFYLCASSIGGATEQFFGPGTRLTVL.

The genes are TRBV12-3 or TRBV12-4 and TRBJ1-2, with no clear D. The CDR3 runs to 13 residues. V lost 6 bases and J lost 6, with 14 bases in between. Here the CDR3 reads CASSRPKGNGYTF. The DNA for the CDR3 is TGTGCCAGCAGCCGCCCGAAGGGAAATGGCTACACCTTC.

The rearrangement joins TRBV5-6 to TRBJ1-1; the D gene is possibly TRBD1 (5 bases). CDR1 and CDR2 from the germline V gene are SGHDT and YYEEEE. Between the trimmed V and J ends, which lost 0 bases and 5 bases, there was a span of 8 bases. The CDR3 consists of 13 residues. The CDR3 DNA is TGTGCCAGCAGCTTGGTGGGGGTTACTGAAGCTTTCTTT. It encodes CASSLVGVTEAFF.

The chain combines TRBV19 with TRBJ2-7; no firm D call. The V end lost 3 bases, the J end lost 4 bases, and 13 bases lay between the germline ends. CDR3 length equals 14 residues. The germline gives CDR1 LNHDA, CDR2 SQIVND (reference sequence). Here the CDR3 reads CASSMTLPGYEQYF. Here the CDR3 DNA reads TGTGCCAGTAGTATGACACTACCAGGATACGAGCAGTACTTC. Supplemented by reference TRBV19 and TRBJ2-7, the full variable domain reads DGGITQSPKYLFRKEGQNVTLSCEQNLNHDAMYWYRQDPGQGLRLIYYSQIVNDFQKGDIAEGYSVSREKKESFPLTVTSAQKNPTAFYLCASSMTLPGYEQYFGPGTRLTVT.

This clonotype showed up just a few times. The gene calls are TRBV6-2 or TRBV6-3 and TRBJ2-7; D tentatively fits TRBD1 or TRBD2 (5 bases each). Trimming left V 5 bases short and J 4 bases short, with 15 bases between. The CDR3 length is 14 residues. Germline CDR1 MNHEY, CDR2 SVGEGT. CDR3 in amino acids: CASSSLGTFYEQYV. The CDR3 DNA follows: TGTGCCAGCAGTAGCCTAGGGACCTTTTACGAGCAGTACGTC.

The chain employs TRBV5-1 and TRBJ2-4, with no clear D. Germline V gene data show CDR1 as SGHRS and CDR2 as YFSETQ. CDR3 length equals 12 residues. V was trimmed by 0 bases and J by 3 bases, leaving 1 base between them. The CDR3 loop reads CASSLDKNIQYF. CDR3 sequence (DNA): TGCGCCAGCAGCTTGGACAAAAACATTCAGTACTTC.

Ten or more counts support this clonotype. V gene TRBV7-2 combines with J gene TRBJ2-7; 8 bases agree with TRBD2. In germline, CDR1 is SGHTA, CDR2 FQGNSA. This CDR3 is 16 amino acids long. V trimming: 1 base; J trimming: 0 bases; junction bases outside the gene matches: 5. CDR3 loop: CASSLDLGLGSYEQYF. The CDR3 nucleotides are TGTGCCAGCAGCTTAGACTTGGGACTAGGCTCCTACGAGCAGTACTTC.

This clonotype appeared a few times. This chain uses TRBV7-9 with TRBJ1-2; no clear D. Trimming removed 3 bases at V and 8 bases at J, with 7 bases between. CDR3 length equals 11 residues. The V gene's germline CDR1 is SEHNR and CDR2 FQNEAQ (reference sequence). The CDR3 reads CASSFLEGYTF. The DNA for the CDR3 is TGTGCCAGCAGCTTCCTGGAGGGCTACACCTTC. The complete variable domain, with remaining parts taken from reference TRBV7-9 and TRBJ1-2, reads DTGVSQNPRHKITKRGQNVTFRCDPISEHNRLYWYRQTLGQGPEFLTYFQNEAQLEKSRLLSDRFSAERPKGSFSTLEIQRTEQGDSAMYLCASSFLEGYTFGSGTRLTVV.

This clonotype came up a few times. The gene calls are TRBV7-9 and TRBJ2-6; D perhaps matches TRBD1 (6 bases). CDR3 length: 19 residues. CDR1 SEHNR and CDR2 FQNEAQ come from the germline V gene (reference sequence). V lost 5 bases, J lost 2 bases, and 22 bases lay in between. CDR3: CASSTRSPVSGAGANVLTF. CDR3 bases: TGTGCCAGCAGCACCAGGAGTCCGGTCTCAGGGGCTGGGGCCAACGTCCTGACTTTC.

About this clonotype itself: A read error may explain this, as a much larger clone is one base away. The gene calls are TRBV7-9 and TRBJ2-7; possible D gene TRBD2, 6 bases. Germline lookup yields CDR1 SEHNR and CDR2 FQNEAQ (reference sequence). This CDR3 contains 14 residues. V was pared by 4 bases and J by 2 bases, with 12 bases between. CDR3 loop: CASSYRRAAYEQYF. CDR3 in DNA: TGTGCCAGCAGCTACCGGAGGGCTGCCTACGAGCAGTACTTC.

As DNA, the CDR3 is TGTGCCAGCAGCCAATATCCCGGGGGGAAAGAGACCCAGTACTTC. It is translated as CASSQYPGGKETQYF. The chain couples TRBV7-3 to TRBJ2-5, with 7 bases aligning to TRBD2. Per germline, CDR1 SGHTA and CDR2 FQGTGA. There are 15 residues in the CDR3. With V trimmed by 5 bases and J by 3 bases, 9 bases remained unmatched.

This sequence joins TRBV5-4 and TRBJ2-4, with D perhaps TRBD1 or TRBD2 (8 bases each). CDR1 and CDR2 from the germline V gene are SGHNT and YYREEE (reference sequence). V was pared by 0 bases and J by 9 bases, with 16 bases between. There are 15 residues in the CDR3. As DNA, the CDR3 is TGTGCCAGCAGCTTGGGCGACAGGGGACTAGGCATTCAGTACTTC. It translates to CASSLGDRGLGIQYF.

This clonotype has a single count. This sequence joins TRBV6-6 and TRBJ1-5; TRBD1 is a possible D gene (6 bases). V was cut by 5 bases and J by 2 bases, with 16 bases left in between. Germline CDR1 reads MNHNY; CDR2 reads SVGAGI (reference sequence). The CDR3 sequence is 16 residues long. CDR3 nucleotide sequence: TGTGCCAGCAGTATCTGGACAGTCAGTGGCAATCAGCCCCAGCATTTT. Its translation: CASSIWTVSGNQPQHF.

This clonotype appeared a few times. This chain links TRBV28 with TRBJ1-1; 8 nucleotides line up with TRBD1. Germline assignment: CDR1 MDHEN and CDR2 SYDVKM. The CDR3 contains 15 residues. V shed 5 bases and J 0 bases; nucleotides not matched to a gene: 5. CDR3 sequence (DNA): TGTGCCAGCAGTCAACCGGGACAGGTGAACACTGAAGCTTTCTTT. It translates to CASSQPGQVNTEAFF.

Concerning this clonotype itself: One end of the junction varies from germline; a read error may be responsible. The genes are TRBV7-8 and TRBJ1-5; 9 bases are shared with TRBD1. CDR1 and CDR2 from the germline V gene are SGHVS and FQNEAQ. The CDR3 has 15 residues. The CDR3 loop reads CTSRPTGGENQPQHF. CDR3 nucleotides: TGTACCAGCAGACCAACAGGGGGCGAAAATCAGCCCCAGCATTTT.

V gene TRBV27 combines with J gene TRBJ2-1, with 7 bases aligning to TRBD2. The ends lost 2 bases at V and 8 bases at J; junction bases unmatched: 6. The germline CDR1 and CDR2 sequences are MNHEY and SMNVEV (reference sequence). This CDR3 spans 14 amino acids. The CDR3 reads CASSLQVLADEQFF. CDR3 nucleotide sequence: TGTGCCAGCAGTTTACAGGTCCTAGCGGATGAGCAGTTCTTC.